The rows below give T cell receptor beta chains drawn from one sample of a study of CD8 T cell repertoires and HIV-1 epitope variants. These receptors are not linked to any known antigen. Using immunoSEQ multiplex PCR, the repertoire was profiled, and TCRdb retains in-frame clones only, with some absent. The table records 4,500 to 7,000 clones, about 65% of them present only once. The material sequenced was cultured CD8+ T cells derived from PBMCs. The receptors were gathered from a male donor with HIV. The CDR3 runs from the conserved cysteine through the conserved F or W. The order of the fields is D gene, clone size, J gene, V gene, CDR3 DNA, CDR3 protein. D genes are given only for firm matches. Clone size appears in some rows only: once, few, many, or a class for an expanded clone.

.	.	TRBJ2-7	TRBV27	TGTGCCAGCAGTCCGGCCAGGGGCGGGGAGCAGTACTTC	CASSPARGGEQYF
.	.	TRBJ2-7	TRBV28	TGTGCCAGCAGTACAAAGGACAAAGACTCCTACGAGCAGTACTTC	CASSTKDKDSYEQYF
.	few	TRBJ2-7	TRBV9	TGTGCCAGCAGCGTCGACGGAACCTACGAGCAGTACTTC	CASSVDGTYEQYF
.	.	TRBJ1-5	TRBV6-1	TGTGCCAGCAGTGAAGAAGGCAGGGGCGCTAATCAGCCCCAGCATTTT	CASSEEGRGANQPQHF
.	.	TRBJ2-5	TRBV27	TGTGCCAGCAGTTTGGAGGGTTATGAAGAGACCCAGTACTTC	CASSLEGYEETQYF
.	.	TRBJ2-7	TRBV11-2	TGTGCCAGCAGCTTAGTTTTGGGGGAGAGGTCCTACGAGCAGTACTTC	CASSLVLGERSYEQYF
.	few	TRBJ2-4	TRBV5-6	TGTGCCAGCAGCTTGGCTCAGGGTAGAGCCAAAAACATTCAGTACTTC	CASSLAQGRAKNIQYF
.	.	TRBJ1-1	TRBV10-1	TGCGCCAGCAGTCTACTGGGGAGGACTGAAGCTTTCTTT	CASSLLGRTEAFF
TRBD2	.	TRBJ2-3	TRBV28	TGTGCCAGCAGTTTAACTGGGAGGCGGGAGGGAGATACGCAGTATTTT	CASSLTGRREGDTQYF
TRBD1	few	TRBJ1-1	TRBV7-9	TGTGCCAGCAGCCAATCGACAGGGGGCGGCTATGAAGCTTTCTTT	CASSQSTGGGYEAFF
.	.	TRBJ2-1	TRBV25-1	TGTGCCAGCGTGGGGTCGGGAGACTATTCCTACAATGAGCAGTTCTTC	CASVGSGDYSYNEQFF
TRBD2	.	TRBJ2-2	TRBV4-1	TGCGCCAGCAGCCAAGAAAGGGCTAGCGGGACCGGGGAGCTGTTTTTT	CASSQERASGTGELFF
.	.	TRBJ2-2	TRBV9	TGTGCCAGCAGCCTTCCGACTCAGAACACCGGGGAGCTGTTTTTT	CASSLPTQNTGELFF
TRBD2	.	TRBJ2-1	TRBV5-1	TGCGCCAGCAGCCCTAGCGGGGGGACCTACAATGAGCAGTTCTTC	CASSPSGGTYNEQFF
TRBD2	.	TRBJ2-1	TRBV7-9	TGTGCCAGCAGCTTACGCGAGCGGGAGGGCCCTGAGCAGTTCTTC	CASSLREREGPEQFF
.	.	TRBJ1-2	TRBV10-3	TGTGCCACTTGGGGGCCGAGGGAGGAATATGGCTACACCTTC	CATWGPREEYGYTF
TRBD2	.	TRBJ2-2	TRBV9	TGTGCCAGCAGCGTAGACCCACTAGCGGGGGAAACCGGGGAGCTGTTTTTT	CASSVDPLAGETGELFF
TRBD2	.	TRBJ2-2	TRBV27	TGTGCCAGCAGTTTATACGGCGGGAGGGCCGCAGGCGGGGAGCTGTTTTTT	CASSLYGGRAAGGELFF
TRBD2	once	TRBJ2-7	TRBV5-1	TGCGCCAGCAGCCTGGGACTAGCGGGAGGGGGTGAGTACGAGCAGTACTTC	CASSLGLAGGGEYEQYF
.	.	TRBJ1-1	TRBV4-1	TGCGCCAGCAGCCGTAAGGCAGGCGAAGCTTTCTTT	CASSRKAGEAFF
.	.	TRBJ2-7	TRBV28	TGTGCCAGCAGTTTATCCAGGGGAGCCTACGAGCAGTACTTC	CASSLSRGAYEQYF
TRBD2	.	TRBJ2-1	TRBV9	TGTGCCAGCAGCGCCGGAGCGGGGTGGAATGAGCAGTTCTTC	CASSAGAGWNEQFF
TRBD2	.	TRBJ2-6	TRBV9	TGTGCCAGCAGCGTCCCTAGCGGGGGTTTCTCTGGGGCCAACGTCCTGACTTTC	CASSVPSGGFSGANVLTF
.	.	TRBJ1-1	TRBV9	TGTGCCAGCAGCCCATGGCCGGGGGCCTTGGACACTGAAGCTTTCTTT	CASSPWPGALDTEAFF
TRBD2	.	TRBJ2-1	TRBV19	TGTGCCAGCCGGGGAGGTAGCGGGGGGGCCTGGTACAATGAGCAGTTCTTC	CASRGGSGGAWYNEQFF
.	.	TRBJ1-2	TRBV2	TGTGCCAGCCAGCCAACGGTAACAAACTATGGCTACACCTTC	CASQPTVTNYGYTF
.	.	TRBJ2-2	TRBV7-9	TGTGCCAGCAGCCCGGATGACACCGGGGAGCTGTTTTTT	CASSPDDTGELFF
.	few	TRBJ1-1	TRBV4-3	TGCGCCAGCAGCCAAGGTACCCAGAACACTGAAGCTTTCTTT	CASSQGTQNTEAFF
TRBD1	.	TRBJ1-2	TRBV28	TGTGCCAGCAGTTCCGGGACAGGGACCGACTATGGCTACACCTTC	CASSSGTGTDYGYTF
TRBD2	.	TRBJ2-1	TRBV7-2	TGTGCCAGCAGCTTAGAGCCCCGGACTAGCTGGGGCAATGAGCAGTTCTTC	CASSLEPRTSWGNEQFF
.	once	TRBJ2-5	TRBV20-1	TGCAGTGCTAGAGTGCAAGAGACCCAGTACTTC	CSARVQETQYF
.	.	TRBJ2-1	TRBV9	TGTGCCAGCAGCCCAGTCCATGGGTCCAATGAGCAGTTCTTC	CASSPVHGSNEQFF
.	.	TRBJ2-7	TRBV13	TGTGCCAGCAGCCAAGTGGGGGCCGAGCAGTACTTC	CASSQVGAEQYF
.	.	TRBJ2-4	TRBV28	TGTGCCAGCAGTTTACTCAGTGTGAACATTCAGTACTTC	CASSLLSVNIQYF
TRBD2	.	TRBJ2-3	TRBV28	TGTGCCAGCAGCATGGGTAGCGGGGGCCCTATCACAGATACGCAGTATTTT	CASSMGSGGPITDTQYF
.	.	TRBJ2-7	TRBV7-9	TGTGCCAGCAGCTTAGGAGAAGGGTCCTACGAGCAGTACTTC	CASSLGEGSYEQYF
TRBD1	.	TRBJ1-6	TRBV27	TGTGCCAGCAGTCCCCAGGGGGAGTCCTATAATTCACCCCTCCACTTT	CASSPQGESYNSPLHF
.	.	TRBJ2-7	TRBV28	TGTGCCAGCAGTGTATCCTCCGGGACGGTGTCCTACGAGCAGTACTTC	CASSVSSGTVSYEQYF
TRBD2	.	TRBJ2-1	TRBV10-2	TGCGCCAGCAGTGAGATGAGACTAGCGGGAGAATACCGAACCGATGAGCAGTTCTTC	CASSEMRLAGEYRTDEQFF
.	few	TRBJ1-2	TRBV7-2	TGTGCCAGCAGCCTCGGAGGGGGGGATGGCTACACCTTC	CASSLGGGDGYTF
.	.	TRBJ2-7	TRBV6-6	TGTGCCAGCAGTCCAGGGGACTACGAGCAGTACTTC	CASSPGDYEQYF
.	.	TRBJ2-2	TRBV13	TGTGCCAGCAGCTTAGCCACAAGGGGGGAGCTGTTTTTT	CASSLATRGELFF
TRBD1	.	TRBJ2-7	TRBV28	TGTGCCAGCAGCCGGGACAGTACCTACGAGCAGTACTTC	CASSRDSTYEQYF
.	.	TRBJ2-7	TRBV7-9	TGTGCCAGCAGCTCCCGGTCGGACAGACACTCCTACGAGCAGTACTTC	CASSSRSDRHSYEQYF
.	once	TRBJ2-1	TRBV28	TGTGCCAGTCGCTGGGCTCAGGGGGAGCAGTTCTTC	CASRWAQGEQFF
.	once	TRBJ2-1	TRBV7-9	TGTGCCAGCAGCTTAGACGGTGCCAGTGAGCAGTTCTTC	CASSLDGASEQFF
TRBD1	.	TRBJ1-5	TRBV6-6	TGTGCCACATCAGGGGGCGTTCGCAATCAGCCCCAGCATTTT	CATSGGVRNQPQHF
.	.	TRBJ2-7	TRBV28	TGTGCCAGCAGTTTCGTATCAGGGACCGACGAGCAGTACTTC	CASSFVSGTDEQYF
.	.	TRBJ2-7	TRBV5-4	TGTGCCAGCAGCTTCGGACAGTCTGGCGAGCAGTACTTC	CASSFGQSGEQYF
TRBD1	few	TRBJ2-1	TRBV14	TGTGCCAGCAGCCAGGCACCGGGACAGGGGGCGCAGATTCTTCAGGAGTTACAGCAGTTCTTC	CASSQAPGQGAQILQELQQFF
.	.	TRBJ1-6	TRBV9	TGTGCCAGCAGCTCCGATCGGGGGACAAGCAGCAATTCACCCCTCCACTTT	CASSSDRGTSSNSPLHF